The 9 T cell receptor beta chains below were found in one sample sequenced in a study of T cell repertoires in cytomegalovirus infection. MiXCR was run by TCRdb on the reads, yielding one entry per CDR3 protein. The sample consists of some 300,000 distinct CDR3 sequences, approximately 8.9% of them appearing once. The sequencing input was PBMCs. These receptors came from a human donor in good health (CMV status not recorded). Some clones in this sample may be carry-over from other donors' samples.

In its sample, this clonotype was seen a few times. This chain joins TRBV6-6 and TRBJ2-3, with a weak D call TRBD2 (5 bases). Germline loops: CDR1 MNHNY, CDR2 SVGAGI (reference sequence). V was shortened by 6 bases and J by 8 bases, with 15 bases between the two germline ends. The CDR3 covers 13 residues. The CDR3 loop is CASRQPDSGTQYF. The CDR3 DNA reads as TGTGCCAGCAGACAACCGGACTCGGGTACGCAGTATTTT.

The table lists this clonotype with many counts. CDR3 coding DNA: TGTGCCAGCAGTTTAGGCGGGGAAGGTGAGCAGTACGTC. It specifies CASSLGGEGEQYV. This chain uses TRBV12-3 or TRBV12-4 with TRBJ2-7, with D possibly matching TRBD2 (6 bases). The CDR3 runs 13 residues. Between the trimmed V and J ends, which lost 1 base and 7 bases, there was a span of 11 bases.

The V and J genes are TRBV28 and TRBJ1-3; D gene uncertain. This CDR3 is built from 13 residues. From germline, CDR1 is MDHEN and CDR2 SYDVKM. V lost 10 bases and J lost 5, with 15 bases in between. Written as DNA, the CDR3 is TGTGCCACACGCCGGGAGGGAAGAAACACCATATATTTT. It translates to CATRREGRNTIYF.

This clonotype showed up many times. This rearrangement joins TRBV5-6 to TRBJ1-2; weak D call: TRBD1 (5 bases). There are 15 residues in the CDR3. Trimming removed 4 bases at V and 1 base at J, with 14 bases between. Per germline, CDR1 SGHDT and CDR2 YYEEEE. Here the CDR3 DNA reads TGTGCCAGCAGCCCCTTTTGGGACCTTAACTATGGCTACACCTTC. Residues: CASSPFWDLNYGYTF.

This clonotype was observed at least ten times. The chain is built from TRBV4-3 and TRBJ2-7, with a tentative D call TRBD1 (6 bases). The germline gives CDR1 LGHNA, CDR2 YSLEER. The CDR3 contains 13 residues. The V and J ends lost 0 bases and 3 bases respectively, with 6 bases between them. In DNA, the CDR3 is TGCGCCAGCAGCCAAGAGGGACACTACGAGCAGTACGTC. This translates into CASSQEGHYEQYV.

This clonotype was seen repeatedly, ten times or more. The J gene is TRBJ2-5, the V gene TRBV7-9; D ambiguous. The germline V gene encodes CDR1 SEHNR and CDR2 FQNEAQ (reference sequence). V was trimmed by 1 base and J by 3 bases, leaving 12 bases between them. The CDR3 totals 15 residues. CDR3 bases: TGTGCCAGCAGCTTAGGGCCGAGAGTAGAAGAGACCCAGTACTTC. As protein: CASSLGPRVEETQYF.

This clonotype was seen ten or more times. The V gene is TRBV19, the J gene TRBJ1-5, with D perhaps TRBD1 (6 bases). Germline V gene lookup returns CDR1 LNHDA and CDR2 SQIVND (reference sequence). This CDR3 region has 17 residues. V was cut by 1 base and J by 0 bases, with 13 bases left in between. Written as DNA, the CDR3 is TGTGCCAGTAGTATAGGCGGGACAACTTATAGCAATCAGCCCCAGCATTTT. It codes for CASSIGGTTYSNQPQHF.

This clonotype was seen at least ten times. The rearrangement joins TRBV5-1 to TRBJ2-1; D uncertain. Germline V gives CDR1 SGHRS, CDR2 YFSETQ. There are 14 residues in the CDR3. Trimming removed 0 bases at V and 7 bases at J, with 11 bases between. This CDR3 is CASSLEARGNEQFF. CDR3 nucleotide sequence: TGCGCCAGCAGCTTGGAGGCCAGAGGAAATGAGCAGTTCTTC.

The V gene is TRBV10-3, the J gene TRBJ1-1, with D perhaps TRBD1 (5 bases). Looked up from germline, CDR1 is ENHRY and CDR2 is SYGVKD. V lost 6 bases, J lost 7 bases, and 9 bases lay in between. The CDR3 loop spans 11 amino acids. The CDR3 protein is CAIRKGVEAFF. As DNA, the CDR3 is TGTGCCATCAGGAAAGGGGTTGAAGCTTTCTTT.